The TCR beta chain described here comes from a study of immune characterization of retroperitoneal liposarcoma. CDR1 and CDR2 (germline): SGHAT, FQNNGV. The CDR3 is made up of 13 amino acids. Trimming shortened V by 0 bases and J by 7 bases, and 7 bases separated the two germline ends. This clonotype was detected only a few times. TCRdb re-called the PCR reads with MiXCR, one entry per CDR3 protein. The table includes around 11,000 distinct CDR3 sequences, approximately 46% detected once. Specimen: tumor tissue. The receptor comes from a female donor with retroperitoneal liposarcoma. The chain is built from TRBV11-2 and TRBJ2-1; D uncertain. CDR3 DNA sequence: TGTGCCAGCAGCTTAGAATGGGGTAATGAGCAGTTCTTC. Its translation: CASSLEWGNEQFF.